This TCR beta chain was profiled in a study of blood T cell repertoires in COVID-19. Across the whole study: Specimens from acute and convalescent COVID-19 originated in the United States, Italy and Spain.

This CDR3 spans 15 amino acids. Germline CDR1 MNHNY, CDR2 SVGAGI (reference sequence). Between the trimmed V and J ends, which lost 7 bases and 3 bases, there was a span of 18 bases. The method was immunoSEQ multiplex PCR; TCRdb's version includes in-frame clones alone and lacks a portion of them. The sample lists fewer than 55,000 clones, 84% occurring once. The chain couples TRBV6-6 to TRBJ1-1, with D tentatively TRBD1 (6 bases). Sequencing was carried out using peripheral blood. The receptor comes from a man between 50 and 59 years old with acute or convalescent COVID-19. CDR3 residues: CASNLKQGRDTEAFF. The CDR3 coding sequence is TGTGCCAGCAACCTAAAACAGGGAAGGGACACTGAAGCTTTCTTT.